This TCR beta chain derives from a study of blood T cell repertoires in COVID-19. Study summary: PBMCs, B-cell-depleted T cells, or T cells provided the cDNA or gDNA that made up the material.

V lost 7 bases to trimming and J lost 4 bases, with 10 bases between them. This CDR3 is 12 amino acids long. Germline V lookup: CDR1 LNHDA, CDR2 SQIVND (reference sequence). Patients from Seattle were sampled longitudinally, starting during active infection. Profiling relied on immunoSEQ multiplex PCR, and the TCRdb table lists in-frame clones only, not all of them. Here the sample spans over 90,000 clones, about 90% being singletons. The sequencing input was peripheral blood. The clonotype originates from a woman between 45 and 65 years old with COVID-19, enrolled during active disease. The V and J genes are TRBV19 and TRBJ1-1; D perhaps matches TRBD1 (5 bases). The CDR3 region is CASTFRATEAFF. CDR3 DNA sequence: TGTGCCAGTACATTCAGGGCCACTGAAGCTTTCTTT.